Listed here are 16 T cell receptor beta chains from one sample, sequenced in a study of CD8 T cells in ankylosing spondylitis. A single record per CDR3 protein comes from TCRdb applying MiXCR to the 5' RACE reads. Of 380,000 or so distinct CDR3 sequences listed, approximately 22% are singletons. The source material was blood, either unsorted or a sorted T cell fraction (not recorded which). Receptors originate from a male donor with ankylosing spondylitis or in good health (not recorded which).

This clonotype was found a few times. The gene calls are TRBV7-2 and TRBJ2-2, with 13 bases fitting TRBD2. The CDR3 runs to 18 residues. V was clipped by 0 bases and J by 0 bases; unmatched bases: 1. Germline V gives CDR1 SGHTA, CDR2 FQGNSA. CDR3 in DNA: TGTGCCAGCAGCTTAGCGACTAGCGGGGGGACGAACACCGGGGAGCTGTTTTTT. It encodes CASSLATSGGTNTGELFF.

This clonotype was observed many times. The chain carries TRBV21-1 and TRBJ2-7; TRBD1 is taken as the D call from the table, unchecked against the DNA. TRBV21-1 is annotated as a pseudogene. CDR3 size: 12 residues. In nucleotides, the CDR3 is TGTGCCAGCAGGGACAACTCCTACGAGCAGTACTTC. It encodes CASRDNSYEQYF.

This clonotype was recorded a few times. The chain couples TRBV7-9 to TRBJ2-3; D is undetermined. CDR3 size: 15 residues. CDR1 SEHNR and CDR2 FQNEAQ come from the germline V gene (reference sequence). V was shortened by 5 bases and J by 2 bases, with 14 bases between the two germline ends. In nucleotides, the CDR3 is TGTGCCAGCAGCGATTCGTCGGGTCCCACAGATACGCAGTATTTT. Its translation: CASSDSSGPTDTQYF.

V gene TRBV6-1 combines with J gene TRBJ2-2, with D perhaps TRBD1 (5 bases). The germline V gene encodes CDR1 MNHNS and CDR2 SASEGT. Trimming removed 1 base from V and 4 bases from J, with 13 bases in between. This CDR3 comprises 16 residues. This CDR3 reads CASSEGKGLSTGELFF. DNA of the CDR3: TGTGCCAGCAGTGAAGGGAAGGGGCTGAGCACCGGGGAGCTGTTTTTT.

The chain is built from TRBV4-1 and TRBJ2-5; TRBD2 is a possible D gene (5 bases). In germline, CDR1 is MGHRA, CDR2 YSYEKL. This CDR3 is built from 15 residues. The V end was cut by 3 bases, the J end by 7 bases, with 18 bases between. The CDR3 region has the DNA TGCGCCAGCAGCCAGCTTCTTACGGGGTCCGGGACCCAGTACTTC. Translated: CASSQLLTGSGTQYF.

V gene TRBV20-1 combines with J gene TRBJ1-1; D unclear. The CDR3 spans 14 residues. Germline lookup yields CDR1 DFQATT and CDR2 SNEGSKA (reference sequence). Trimming pared 1 base from V and 0 bases from J, leaving 9 bases between. The CDR3 sequence is CSARGEGMNTEAFF. The CDR3 region has the DNA TGCAGTGCTAGAGGGGAGGGCATGAACACTGAAGCTTTCTTT.

The genes are TRBV27 and TRBJ2-1, with D possibly TRBD1 on 7 matching bases. Per the germline V gene, CDR1 is MNHEY and CDR2 is SMNVEV (reference sequence). V was pared by 2 bases and J by 7 bases, with 15 bases between. The CDR3 sequence is 15 residues long. The CDR3 region has the DNA TGTGCCAGCAGTTTAGGGTCGACAGGGAGGAATGAGCAGTTCTTC. Its translation: CASSLGSTGRNEQFF.

The V and J genes are TRBV2 and TRBJ2-1, with 10 bases that match TRBD1. This CDR3 comprises 13 residues. Germline V lookup: CDR1 SNHLY, CDR2 FYNNEI. Trimming took 10 bases from V and 5 from J; bases not matched to a gene: 5. The CDR3 DNA reads TGTGCCAACCAGGACAGGGGGAACAATGAGCAGTTCTTC. It encodes CANQDRGNNEQFF.

This chain uses TRBV6-2 or TRBV6-3 with TRBJ2-6; the match to TRBD2 covers 8 bases. The CDR3 consists of 16 residues. Germline V gives CDR1 MNHEY, CDR2 SVGEGT. V lost 2 bases and J lost 3; bases outside the gene matches: 3. The CDR3 sequence is CASSYLGRVGANVLTF. In DNA, the CDR3 is TGTGCCAGCAGTTACCTCGGGAGGGTTGGGGCCAACGTCCTGACTTTC.

The chain carries TRBV3-1 and TRBJ2-1; 10 bases match TRBD1. Germline lookup yields CDR1 LGHDT and CDR2 YNNKEL (reference sequence). This CDR3 spans 17 amino acids. The junction had 13 bases not matched to a gene; V was cut back by 4 bases and J by 7 bases. Written as DNA, the CDR3 is TGTGCCAGCAGCCGACTCTTTGCCGGGACAGGGGTTAATGAGCAGTTCTTC. Its translation: CASSRLFAGTGVNEQFF.

Of note for this clonotype: A read error may account for a junction end that differs from germline. The CDR3 DNA is TGTGCCACCAGCGACAGGGGAAATCTAGCCAAGAACATTCAGTACTTC. Protein product: CATSDRGNLAKNIQYF. The chain couples TRBV15 to TRBJ2-4, with 8 bases fitting TRBD1. There are 16 residues in the CDR3. The germline V gene has CDR1 LNHNV and CDR2 YYDKDF (reference sequence).

CDR3 region: CASSSTGDNEQFF. Here the CDR3 DNA reads TGTGCCAGCAGCTCGACAGGGGACAATGAGCAGTTCTTC. The J gene is TRBJ2-1, the V gene TRBV14, with 8 nucleotides matching TRBD1. V lost 5 bases, J lost 5 bases, and 2 bases stayed unmatched. This CDR3 comprises 13 residues. Germline V gives CDR1 SGHDN, CDR2 FVKESK.

The chain couples TRBV2 to TRBJ2-1, with D possibly being TRBD1 (5 bases). The CDR3 sequence is 14 residues long. The V and J ends lost 3 bases and 5 bases respectively, with 11 bases between them. Germline values: CDR1 SNHLY, CDR2 FYNNEI. In nucleotides, the CDR3 is TGTGCCAGCAGTGAGGTTCGACAGAACAATGAGCAGTTCTTC. Protein product: CASSEVRQNNEQFF.

The chain couples TRBV5-1 to TRBJ2-1; 7 nucleotides agree with TRBD1. The ends lost 0 bases at V and 4 bases at J; junction bases unmatched: 7. Looked up from germline, CDR1 is SGHRS and CDR2 is YFSETQ. The CDR3 has 16 amino acids. The CDR3 protein is CASSLVPGQRYNEQFF. The CDR3 DNA follows: TGCGCCAGCAGCTTGGTCCCGGGACAGAGATACAATGAGCAGTTCTTC.

This clonotype was counted between two and nine times. J is TRBJ2-7 and V is TRBV20-1; 8 bases map to TRBD2. The CDR3 has 14 residues. V shed 5 bases, J shed 4 bases, and the junction held 10 bases outside the gene matches. CDR1 and CDR2 (germline): DFQATT, SNEGSKA (reference sequence). The CDR3 sequence is CSAGPGLGVYEQYF. The CDR3 nucleotides read TGCAGTGCTGGCCCGGGACTAGGGGTTTACGAGCAGTACTTC.

This clonotype was seen a handful of times. The chain is built from TRBV6-5 and TRBJ1-4; 7 positions agree with TRBD1. Germline V lookup: CDR1 MNHEY, CDR2 SVGAGI. V shed 2 bases, J shed 0 bases, and the junction held 3 bases outside the gene matches. CDR3 length equals 16 residues. CDR3: CASSYARGATNEKLFF. DNA of the CDR3: TGTGCCAGCAGTTACGCCAGGGGGGCAACTAATGAAAAACTGTTTTTT.